This entry describes one T cell receptor (beta chain). Its target is not known. Other DNA sequences of this sample code for an identical CDR3. Evenly divided among several immunoSEQ plates was the genomic DNA of each subset. Here immunoSEQ multiplex PCR was the method, and the copy in TCRdb shows in-frame clones only, minus some. The data show roughly 1,000,000 clones, around 78% seen once. These data originate in a study of shared clonotypes between healthy human individuals. Study-level points and caveats: Sampling covered blood only; tissue repertoires likely differ. When compared with the clonotypes that were shared by all four sorted-subset donors, the non-shared clonotypes turned out to have lower generation probabilities.

V gave up 0 bases and J gave up 2 bases, with 8 bases separating them. The CDR3 consists of 14 residues. The germline V gene has CDR1 SGDLS and CDR2 YYNGEE. The specimen sequenced was memory CD4+ T cells from PBMCs. As to subset: CD45RA-negative fraction. The chain joins TRBV9 to TRBJ1-1, with no clear D. This TCR derives from a man between 18 and 35 years old in good health. Some clones in this sample may be carry-over from other donors' samples. Written as DNA, the CDR3 is TGTGCCAGCAGCGTAGAGTCGGGTAACACTGAAGCTTTCTTT. Protein sequence: CASSVESGNTEAFF.